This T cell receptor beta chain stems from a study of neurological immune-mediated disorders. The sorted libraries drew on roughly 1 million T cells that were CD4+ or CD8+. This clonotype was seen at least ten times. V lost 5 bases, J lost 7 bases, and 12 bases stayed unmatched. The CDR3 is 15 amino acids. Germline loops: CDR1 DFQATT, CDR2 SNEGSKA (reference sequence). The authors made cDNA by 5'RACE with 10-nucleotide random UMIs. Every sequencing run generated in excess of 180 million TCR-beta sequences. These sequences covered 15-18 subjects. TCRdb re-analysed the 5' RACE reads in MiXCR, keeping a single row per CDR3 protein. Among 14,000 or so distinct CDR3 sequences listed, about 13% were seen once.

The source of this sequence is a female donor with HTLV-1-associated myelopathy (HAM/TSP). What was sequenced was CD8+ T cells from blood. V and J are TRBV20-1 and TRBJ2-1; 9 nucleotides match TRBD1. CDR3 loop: CSAGSGTGIRNEQFF. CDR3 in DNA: TGCAGTGCTGGGTCCGGGACAGGGATTCGGAATGAGCAGTTCTTC.